This record concerns one TCR beta chain sequence. The sample is drawn from a study of T cell changes during pregnancy in multiple sclerosis. Some clones are missing from TCRdb's copy, which holds only in-frame ones; the method was immunoSEQ multiplex PCR. The data show under 110,000 clones, 75% to 95% seen once. The CDR3 runs 15 residues. Trimming shortened V by 6 bases and J by 1 base, and 13 bases separated the two germline ends. Germline V gives CDR1 LNHDA, CDR2 SQIVND (reference sequence). This receptor was identified in a female donor with multiple sclerosis, enrolled in a pregnancy study. Sequences were derived from peripheral blood, sampled in the second trimester of pregnancy. The chain recombines TRBV19 with TRBJ2-1; D ambiguous. The CDR3 DNA sequence: TGTGCCAGTAGGGAACAGCCTCTATCCTACAATGAGCAGTTCTTC. Protein sequence: CASREQPLSYNEQFF.